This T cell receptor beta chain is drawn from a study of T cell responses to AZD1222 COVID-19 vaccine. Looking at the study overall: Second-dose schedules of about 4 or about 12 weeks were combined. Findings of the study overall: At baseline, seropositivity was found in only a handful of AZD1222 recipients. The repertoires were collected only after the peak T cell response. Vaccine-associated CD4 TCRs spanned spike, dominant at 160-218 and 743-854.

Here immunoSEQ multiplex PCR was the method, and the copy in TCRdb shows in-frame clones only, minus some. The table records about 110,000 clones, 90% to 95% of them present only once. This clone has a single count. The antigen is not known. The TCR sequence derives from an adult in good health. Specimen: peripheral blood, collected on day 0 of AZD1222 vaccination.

Written as DNA, the CDR3 is TGCGCCAGCAGCCACAGACTTGGCAGTTATAGCAATCAGCCCCAGCATTTT. Translated: CASSHRLGSYSNQPQHF. This chain links TRBV4-1 with TRBJ1-5; no clear D gene. CDR1 and CDR2 from the germline V gene are MGHRA and YSYEKL. This CDR3 contains 17 residues. Deletions cut 3 bases from V and 0 bases from J, with 15 bases between.